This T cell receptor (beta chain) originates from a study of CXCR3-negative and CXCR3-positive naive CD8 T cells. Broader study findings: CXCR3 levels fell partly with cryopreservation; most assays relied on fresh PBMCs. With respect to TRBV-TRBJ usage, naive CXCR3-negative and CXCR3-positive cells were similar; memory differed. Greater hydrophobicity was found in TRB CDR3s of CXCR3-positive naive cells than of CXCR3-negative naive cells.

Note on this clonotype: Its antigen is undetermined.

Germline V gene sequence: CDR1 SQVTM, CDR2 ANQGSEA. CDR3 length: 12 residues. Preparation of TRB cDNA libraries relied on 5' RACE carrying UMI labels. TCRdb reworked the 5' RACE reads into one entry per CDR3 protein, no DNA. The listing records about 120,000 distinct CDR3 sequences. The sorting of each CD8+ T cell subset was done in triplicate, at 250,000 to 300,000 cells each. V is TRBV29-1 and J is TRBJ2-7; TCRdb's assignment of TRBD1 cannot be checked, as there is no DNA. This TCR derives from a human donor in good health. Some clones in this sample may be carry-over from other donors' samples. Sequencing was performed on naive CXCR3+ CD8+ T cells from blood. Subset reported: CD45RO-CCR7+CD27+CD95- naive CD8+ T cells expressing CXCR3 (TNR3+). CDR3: CSVRGVSYEQYF.